A selection of T cell receptor beta chains follows, all from one sample in a study of blood T cell repertoires in COVID-19. TCRdb's table, derived via immunoSEQ multiplex PCR, lists solely in-frame clones and lacks some. The table lists some 270,000 clones, 88% of them singletons. Sequenced material: PBMCs or T cells enriched from blood (not recorded which). The receptors were gathered from a woman aged 40 to 50 who had been exposed to COVID-19. Both conserved end residues are part of each CDR3. A D gene is named only where the DNA matches it firmly. The size entry is marked missing in some rows and otherwise reads once, few, many or a size class.

clone size,J gene,D gene,V gene,CDR3 DNA,CDR3 protein
.,TRBJ2-3,TRBD2,TRBV19,TGTGCCAGTAGTATTCCGACTAGCGGAAGCACAGATACGCAGTATTTT,CASSIPTSGSTDTQYF
.,TRBJ1-3,.,TRBV3-1/TRBV3-2,TGTGCCAGCAGCCAAGAATGGGGCAGTCTCAATGGAAACACCATATATTTT,CASSQEWGSLNGNTIYF
.,TRBJ2-3,.,TRBV18,TGTGCCAGCTCACCTACAGGGGATACGCAGTATTTT,CASSPTGDTQYF
.,TRBJ1-1,.,TRBV11-2,TGTGCCAGCAGCTGGCCAGGTGAAGCTTTCTTT,CASSWPGEAFF
.,TRBJ1-6,.,TRBV6-4,TGTGCCAGCAGTGACGGTCTAGATAATATACGGGGTTTTCATTCACCCCTCCACTTT,CASSDGLDNIRGFHSPLHF
.,TRBJ1-4,.,TRBV6-5,TGTGCCAGCAGCTCCGACGGAGCAACTAATGAAAAACTGTTTTTT,CASSSDGATNEKLFF
.,TRBJ1-4,.,TRBV7-8,TGTGCCAGCAGCTTAGAATCCAGGGTATATCTACCAAAACTGTTTTTT,CASSLESRVYLPKLFF
.,TRBJ1-4,.,TRBV6-5,TGTGCCAGCGTGAGGCAATCTAATGAAAAACTGTTTTTT,CASVRQSNEKLFF
.,TRBJ1-6,.,TRBV24-1,TGTGCCACCAGTGATTTGCCGGGAGAACGCGCCTATAATTCACCCCTCCACTTT,CATSDLPGERAYNSPLHF
.,TRBJ1-2,.,TRBV3-1/TRBV3-2,TGTGCCAGCAGCTTGGACAGCATAGTCCTCGGCTACACCTTC,CASSLDSIVLGYTF
.,TRBJ1-1,.,TRBV30,TGTGCCTTCGCCCGATCACAGGGGAACACTGAAGCTTTCTTT,CAFARSQGNTEAFF
.,TRBJ1-5,TRBD1,TRBV5-8,TGTGCCAGCAGCTTGGTAGACAGGGAGGATCAGCCCCAGCATTTT,CASSLVDREDQPQHF
.,TRBJ2-3,.,TRBV27,TGTGCCAGCACGGGCCTCGGGGCAGATACGCAGTATTTT,CASTGLGADTQYF
.,TRBJ2-6,TRBD1,TRBV7-3,TGTGCCAGCAGCCGGCCCCCGGGCAGGGGGTCCGGGGCCAACGTCCTGACTTTC,CASSRPPGRGSGANVLTF
.,TRBJ2-3,TRBD1,TRBV4-3,TGCGCCAGCAGCCACCGACAGGGCCCTAGCACAGATACGCAGTATTTT,CASSHRQGPSTDTQYF
once,TRBJ1-5,.,TRBV4-1,TGCGCCAGCAGCCAAGGGGCCTTTCGCCAGGGTCCCAATCAGCCCCAGCATTTT,CASSQGAFRQGPNQPQHF
.,TRBJ2-5,TRBD2,TRBV4-2,TGTGCCAGCAGCCAGGGGTTAGCGGGAGTGGGTGAGACCCAGTACTTC,CASSQGLAGVGETQYF
.,TRBJ1-6,TRBD1,TRBV27,TGTGCCAGCAGTCCAAACTTCAGCAGGGGGCTCAATTCACCCCTCCACTTT,CASSPNFSRGLNSPLHF
.,TRBJ2-3,.,TRBV19,TGTGCCGTGGGCACAAATACGCAGTATTTT,CAVGTNTQYF
.,TRBJ1-2,.,TRBV4-3,TGCGCCAGCAGCCAAGAACGGGACTATGGCTACACCTTC,CASSQERDYGYTF
.,TRBJ2-5,.,TRBV27,TGTGCCAGCAGTGCATACGACCCAGGGGAAGAGACCCAGTACTTC,CASSAYDPGEETQYF
few,TRBJ1-2,.,TRBV6-2/TRBV6-3,TGTGCCAGCAGTCAAAACCGCCCCCAGAATAACTATGGCTACACCTTC,CASSQNRPQNNYGYTF
.,TRBJ2-1,.,TRBV7-9,TGTGCCAGCAGCTTAGTGTTGCCCGGGTTCTACGAGCAGTTCTTC,CASSLVLPGFYEQFF
.,TRBJ2-5,TRBD2,TRBV5-6,TGTGCCAGCAGCTTCGGGACTAGCTACACGACCCAGTACTTC,CASSFGTSYTTQYF
.,TRBJ2-5,TRBD1,TRBV9,TGTGCCAGCAGCGTCCGGGCAGGGGGTCAAGAGACCCAGTACTTC,CASSVRAGGQETQYF
.,TRBJ1-1,.,TRBV3-1/TRBV3-2,TGTGCCAGCAGCCCTGCCCCGAGGCACCTTAACACTGAAGCTTTCTTT,CASSPAPRHLNTEAFF
.,TRBJ1-1,.,TRBV28,TGTGCCAGCACCCAAACTCAGGGGAACACTGAAGCTTTCTTT,CASTQTQGNTEAFF
once,TRBJ2-2,.,TRBV4-2,TGTGCCAGCAGCCAAGATGGGGGGAGCGGAAGTGTTTCCGGGGAGCTGTTTTTT,CASSQDGGSGSVSGELFF
.,TRBJ1-2,.,TRBV7-9,TGTGCCAGCAGCTTACTAATTTCTGAGGAGAATGGCTACACCTTC,CASSLLISEENGYTF
.,TRBJ1-2,TRBD1,TRBV30,TGTGCCTGGAGTGTCAGGGGGCTGGGCTATGGCTACACCTTC,CAWSVRGLGYGYTF
.,TRBJ2-2,TRBD1,TRBV24-1,TGTGCCACCAGTGATCGGAACAGGGGGCGGAACACCGGGGAGCTGTTTTTT,CATSDRNRGRNTGELFF
.,TRBJ1-6,.,TRBV5-5,TGTGCCAGCAGCCACCTCCTAGGTTACCCTAATTCACCCCTCCACTTT,CASSHLLGYPNSPLHF
.,TRBJ2-5,.,TRBV7-3,TGTGCCAGCAGCTTAACGGGGGCCTTAGGAGAGACCCAGTACTTC,CASSLTGALGETQYF
.,TRBJ2-7,TRBD2,TRBV2,TGTGCCAGCAGAGTAGCGGGGGGAAGCTCCTACGAGCAGTACTTC,CASRVAGGSSYEQYF
.,TRBJ1-2,TRBD1,TRBV10-3,TGTGCCATCTACAGGGGGGCGAGTGGCTACACCTTC,CAIYRGASGYTF
.,TRBJ1-2,.,TRBV27,TGTGCCAGCAGTTTAAACGGGGTCCATGGCTACACCTTC,CASSLNGVHGYTF
once,TRBJ1-6,TRBD1,TRBV28,TGTGCCAGCAGCGAAACAGGGGGCGCCGGGAATTCACCCCTCCACTTT,CASSETGGAGNSPLHF
.,TRBJ2-5,.,TRBV7-2,TGTGCCAGCAGCTTAGTGTGGTTCCGGGAAGAGACCCGGTACTTC,CASSLVWFREETRYF
.,TRBJ1-1,.,TRBV7-9,TGTGCCAGCAACTCCCCAACCCGGGGGAAAAACACTGAAGCTTTCTTT,CASNSPTRGKNTEAFF
.,TRBJ1-3,.,TRBV19,TGTGCCAGTACAGGGGCCGACTCTGGAAACACCATATATTTT,CASTGADSGNTIYF
.,TRBJ2-2,.,TRBV24-1,TGTGCCACCAGTGATTTTCGGGATATCGGGGAGCTGTTTTTT,CATSDFRDIGELFF
once,TRBJ2-5,TRBD1,TRBV7-7,TGTGCCAGCAGCTTATCAGGGCCAGGGGGCGGTGAGACCCAGTACTTC,CASSLSGPGGGETQYF
.,TRBJ1-2,TRBD1,TRBV12-3/TRBV12-4,TGTGCCAGCAGTATCGACAGGGAGCCTGGCTACACCTTC,CASSIDREPGYTF
.,TRBJ2-7,TRBD1,TRBV18,TGTGCCAGCTCACCCAGTCAGTCCGGGACAGGTTTTTCCTACGAGCAGTACTTC,CASSPSQSGTGFSYEQYF
.,TRBJ1-1,.,TRBV7-9,TGTGCCAGCACCCTCCGGAGCACTGAAGCTTTCTTT,CASTLRSTEAFF
.,TRBJ1-1,.,TRBV28,TGTGCCAGCACCATCTCTTGGTTGCGGGACGGCGGCACTGAAGCTTTCTTT,CASTISWLRDGGTEAFF
few,TRBJ1-1,.,TRBV7-9,TGTGCCAGCAGCTTCAGAACGGGTTTAAGAAGCACTGAAGCTTTCTTT,CASSFRTGLRSTEAFF